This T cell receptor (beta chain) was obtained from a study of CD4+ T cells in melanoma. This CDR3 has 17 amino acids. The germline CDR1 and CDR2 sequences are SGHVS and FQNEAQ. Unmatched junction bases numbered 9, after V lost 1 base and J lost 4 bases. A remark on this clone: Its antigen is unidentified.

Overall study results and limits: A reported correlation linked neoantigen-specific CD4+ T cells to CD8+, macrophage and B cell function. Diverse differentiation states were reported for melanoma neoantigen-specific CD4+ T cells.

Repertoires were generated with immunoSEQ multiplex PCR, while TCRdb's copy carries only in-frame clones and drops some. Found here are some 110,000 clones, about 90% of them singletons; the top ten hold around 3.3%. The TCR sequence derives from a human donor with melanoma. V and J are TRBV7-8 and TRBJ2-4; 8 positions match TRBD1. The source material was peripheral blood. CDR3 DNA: TGTGCCAGCAGCTTAGATCGAAGGACAGGGCAAAAAAACATTCAGTACTTC. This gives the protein CASSLDRRTGQKNIQYF.